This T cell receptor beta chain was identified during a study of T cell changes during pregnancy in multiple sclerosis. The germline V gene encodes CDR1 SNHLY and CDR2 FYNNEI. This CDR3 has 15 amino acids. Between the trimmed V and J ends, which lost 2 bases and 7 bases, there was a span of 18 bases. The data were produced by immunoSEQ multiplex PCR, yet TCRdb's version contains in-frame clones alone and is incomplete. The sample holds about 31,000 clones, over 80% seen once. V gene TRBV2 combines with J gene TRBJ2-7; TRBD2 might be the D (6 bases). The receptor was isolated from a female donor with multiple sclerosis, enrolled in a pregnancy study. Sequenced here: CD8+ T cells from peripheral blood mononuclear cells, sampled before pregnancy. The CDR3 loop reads CASSEFGTTGEEQYF. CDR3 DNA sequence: TGTGCCAGCAGTGAATTCGGGACCACGGGAGAGGAGCAGTACTTC.